Listed here are 30 T cell receptor beta chains from one sample, sequenced in a study of T cells expressing NK-cell markers. TCRdb re-called the 5' RACE reads and shows each CDR3 protein once, DNA omitted. This sample's clone table lists about half a million distinct CDR3 sequences. The sequenced material came from blood T cells: a sorted CD56 or NKG2C T cell subset, CD4+ or CD8+ T cells, or bulk PBMC T cells (not recorded which). The receptors stem from a woman in her fifties or sixties in good health.

The chain is built from TRBV9 and TRBJ2-1; lacking DNA, the TRBD2 call made by TCRdb goes unchecked. Germline V CDR1 and CDR2: SGDLS, YYNGEE. The CDR3 is 18 amino acids. The CDR3 sequence is CASSDPGLAGESYNEQFF.

The chain combines TRBV9 with TRBJ1-2; the TCRdb D gene call, TRBD1, has no DNA to confirm it. Germline values: CDR1 SGDLS, CDR2 YYNGEE. This CDR3 has 13 residues. This chain's CDR3 is CASSAGTVRGYTF.

V and J are TRBV5-1 and TRBJ2-5; TCRdb calls TRBD2, which cannot be checked without DNA. Germline CDR1 SGHRS, CDR2 YFSETQ. This CDR3 region has 19 residues. The CDR3 sequence is CASSPGTSGRATLQETQYF.

The V and J genes are TRBV6-5 and TRBJ1-3. CDR3 length: 12 residues. CDR1 is MNHEY, CDR2 SVGAGI, per germline. This CDR3 reads CASSYRQGTIYF.

The chain uses TRBV20-1 and TRBJ1-1; TCRdb's D gene call, TRBD1, goes unchecked for lack of DNA. Per germline, CDR1 DFQATT and CDR2 SNEGSKA (reference sequence). There are 14 residues in the CDR3. CDR3 in amino acids: CSAPPRAGTGAAFF.

J is TRBJ2-7 and V is TRBV3-1; TCRdb's assignment of TRBD2 cannot be checked, as there is no DNA. CDR1 and CDR2 (germline): LGHDT, YNNKEL (reference sequence). The CDR3 sequence is 14 residues long. This CDR3 is CASSQVGGRYEQYF.

The chain links TRBV9 to TRBJ2-2; absent DNA, TCRdb's TRBD2 call cannot be checked. Germline V lookup: CDR1 SGDLS, CDR2 YYNGEE. This CDR3 is 17 amino acids long. This CDR3 reads CASSVAGVGKVTGELFF.

The J gene is TRBJ2-3, the V gene TRBV20-1; TCRdb calls TRBD2, which cannot be checked without DNA. Germline CDR1 is DFQATT and CDR2 is SNEGSKA (reference sequence). This CDR3 spans 13 amino acids. The CDR3 region is CSARETLRESWYF.

This rearrangement joins TRBV24-1 to TRBJ1-5; TCRdb proposes TRBD1, but this gene call is untestable without DNA. CDR1 is KGHDR and CDR2 is SFDVKD in the germline V gene. There are 13 residues in the CDR3. The CDR3 here is CATSTGGVQPQHF.

This chain links TRBV5-6 with TRBJ2-7; the TCRdb D gene call, TRBD2, has no DNA to confirm it. CDR1 and CDR2 from the germline V gene are SGHDT and YYEEEE. The CDR3 spans 15 residues. The CDR3 loop is CASSWLAGDSYEQYF.

The chain links TRBV7-9 to TRBJ1-1; TCRdb's D gene call, TRBD1, goes unchecked for lack of DNA. The CDR3 extends over 15 amino acids. The germline V gene encodes CDR1 SEHNR and CDR2 FQNEAQ (reference sequence). The CDR3 reads CASSRQGPQNTEAFF.

This rearrangement joins TRBV18 to TRBJ2-3; TCRdb calls TRBD2, which cannot be checked without DNA. Germline CDR1 is KGHSH and CDR2 is LQKENI. This CDR3 contains 15 residues. Here the CDR3 reads CASSPTGGPTDTQYF.

The rearrangement links TRBV9 to TRBJ2-1; TCRdb picks TRBD2, but there is no DNA to check that call. Germline values: CDR1 SGDLS, CDR2 YYNGEE. CDR3 length: 15 residues. The CDR3 loop reads CASSVGLAGSGEQFF.

The chain couples TRBV6-2 or TRBV6-3 to TRBJ2-7; TCRdb's D gene call, TRBD1, goes unchecked for lack of DNA. The germline V gene encodes CDR1 MNHEY and CDR2 SVGEGT. The CDR3 has 12 amino acids. The chain's CDR3 is CASSYAPGEQYF.

The genes are TRBV6-2 or TRBV6-3 and TRBJ2-1; TCRdb picks TRBD2, but there is no DNA to check that call. Germline CDR1 reads MNHEY; CDR2 reads SVGEGT. There are 12 residues in the CDR3. CDR3 protein: CAVTSGRSEQFF.

The CDR3 spells CASSPGGVAVDEQFF. The chain carries TRBV5-1 and TRBJ2-1; TCRdb's D gene call, TRBD2, goes unchecked for lack of DNA. Germline V gene lookup returns CDR1 SGHRS and CDR2 YFSETQ. The CDR3 is 15 amino acids.

The chain couples TRBV7-9 to TRBJ2-1; TCRdb calls TRBD2, which cannot be checked without DNA. This CDR3 has 15 residues. The germline CDR1 and CDR2 sequences are SEHNR and FQNEAQ (reference sequence). The CDR3 spells CASSSGTSYVGEQFF.

The chain has TRBV11-2 and TRBJ2-7; TCRdb's assignment of TRBD2 cannot be checked, as there is no DNA. The CDR3 extends over 14 amino acids. Germline lookup yields CDR1 SGHAT and CDR2 FQNNGV. CDR3 sequence: CASSSGGPISEQYF.

The rearrangement joins TRBV12-3 or TRBV12-4 to TRBJ2-2; TCRdb gives TRBD2 as the D gene, but with no DNA this cannot be confirmed. This CDR3 comprises 18 residues. The CDR3: CASTSRDSPQVHTGELFF.

This chain joins TRBV7-8 and TRBJ1-1. Per the germline V gene, CDR1 is SGHVS and CDR2 is FQNEAQ. CDR3 length: 15 amino acids. This CDR3 is CASSTVTHLNTEAFF. The complete variable domain, with remaining parts taken from reference TRBV7-8 and TRBJ1-1, reads GAGVSQSPRYKVAKRGQDVALRCDPISGHVSLFWYQQALGQGPEFLTYFQNEAQLDKSGLPSDRFFAERPEGSVSTLKIQRTQQEDSAVYLCASSTVTHLNTEAFFGQGTRLTVV.

This chain's CDR3 is CASSSLGTATYEQYF. V gene TRBV5-1 combines with J gene TRBJ2-7; lacking DNA, the TRBD1 call made by TCRdb goes unchecked. The CDR3 covers 15 residues. Germline values: CDR1 SGHRS, CDR2 YFSETQ.

The gene calls are TRBV7-9 and TRBJ2-1. CDR3 size: 14 residues. Germline lookup yields CDR1 SEHNR and CDR2 FQNEAQ (reference sequence). Here the CDR3 reads CASSGIGSYNEQFF. Looking up the rest from reference TRBV7-9 and TRBJ2-1 gives the full variable domain: DTGVSQNPRHKITKRGQNVTFRCDPISEHNRLYWYRQTLGQGPEFLTYFQNEAQLEKSRLLSDRFSAERPKGSFSTLEIQRTEQGDSAMYLCASSGIGSYNEQFFGPGTRLTVL.

The chain carries TRBV11-3 and TRBJ2-1; the D call of TRBD1 rests on TCRdb alone, since no DNA is present to check it. Germline V gene lookup returns CDR1 SGHNT and CDR2 YENEEA. The CDR3 spans 14 residues. The CDR3 spells CASSVGQTYNEQFF. The whole variable domain, remainder taken from reference TRBV11-3 and TRBJ2-1, is EAGVVQSPRYKIIEKKQPVAFWCNPISGHNTLYWYLQNLGQGPELLIRYENEEAVDDSQLPKDRFSAERLKGVDSTLKIQPAELGDSAVYLCASSVGQTYNEQFFGPGTRLTVL.

This rearrangement joins TRBV12-5 to TRBJ2-1; the D gene TCRdb calls, TRBD2, cannot be checked with no DNA. Germline CDR1 is LGHNT and CDR2 is FRNRAP. CDR3 length equals 13 residues. The CDR3: CASAASGNNEQFF.

This rearrangement joins TRBV12-3 or TRBV12-4 to TRBJ2-3; TCRdb reports TRBD1, a call that lacks DNA to check it against. This CDR3 spans 15 amino acids. CDR3 amino acids: CASTMGDGSTDTQYF.

The rearrangement uses TRBV11-2 and TRBJ2-3. Germline V lookup: CDR1 SGHAT, CDR2 FQNNGV. This CDR3 spans 16 amino acids. The CDR3 is CASSLVERASTDTQYF.

The chain couples TRBV20-1 to TRBJ2-1; with no DNA, the TCRdb D assignment of TRBD2 cannot be verified. The germline V gene encodes CDR1 DFQATT and CDR2 SNEGSKA (reference sequence). This CDR3 comprises 15 residues. CDR3 amino acids: CSAAIGEGLGNEQFF.

The chain uses TRBV5-8 and TRBJ2-7. Looked up from germline, CDR1 is SGHTS and CDR2 is YDEGEE. This CDR3 has 15 amino acids. CDR3 amino acids: CASSLWVRRAYEQYF.

The V gene is TRBV10-3, the J gene TRBJ2-3; TCRdb outputs TRBD1, but without DNA this stays unchecked. This CDR3 contains 15 residues. Germline V gene data show CDR1 as ENHRY and CDR2 as SYGVKD. CDR3 residues: CAISVLGQSTDTQYF.

The chain carries TRBV20-1 and TRBJ2-1; TCRdb indicates TRBD1, and absent DNA this call remains unverified. The CDR3 loop spans 12 amino acids. Germline V gene sequence: CDR1 DFQATT, CDR2 SNEGSKA (reference sequence). CDR3: CSVDRKRNEQFF.